This T cell receptor (beta chain) was captured in a study of tumor and adjacent non-tumor tissue in lung cancer. Overall study context: Histology: about a dozen adenocarcinoma, a couple of squamous cell carcinoma, 1 small cell lung cancer.

The library came from three nested PCR rounds adapted from ARM-PCR protocols. TCRdb called the multiplex PCR reads again in MiXCR, with one record for every CDR3 protein. The sample comprises 130,000 or so distinct CDR3 sequences, roughly 64% of which are singletons, and roughly 12% rests with the top ten. The CDR3 is 16 amino acids. CDR1 is MNHNY and CDR2 is SVGAGI in the germline V gene (reference sequence). This clonotype was seen a handful of times. A read error may account for a junction end that differs from germline. This sample's RNA came from whole unsorted tissue. Input material: lung tumor tissue. The clonotype comes from a man aged 30 to 39 with non-small cell lung cancer. J is TRBJ2-2 and V is TRBV6-6, with TRBD2 matching 7 bases. The CDR3 protein is CASSYDLAENTGELLF. CDR3 nucleotide sequence: TGTGCCAGCAGTTATGACCTAGCGGAAAACACCGGGGAGCTACTTTTT.